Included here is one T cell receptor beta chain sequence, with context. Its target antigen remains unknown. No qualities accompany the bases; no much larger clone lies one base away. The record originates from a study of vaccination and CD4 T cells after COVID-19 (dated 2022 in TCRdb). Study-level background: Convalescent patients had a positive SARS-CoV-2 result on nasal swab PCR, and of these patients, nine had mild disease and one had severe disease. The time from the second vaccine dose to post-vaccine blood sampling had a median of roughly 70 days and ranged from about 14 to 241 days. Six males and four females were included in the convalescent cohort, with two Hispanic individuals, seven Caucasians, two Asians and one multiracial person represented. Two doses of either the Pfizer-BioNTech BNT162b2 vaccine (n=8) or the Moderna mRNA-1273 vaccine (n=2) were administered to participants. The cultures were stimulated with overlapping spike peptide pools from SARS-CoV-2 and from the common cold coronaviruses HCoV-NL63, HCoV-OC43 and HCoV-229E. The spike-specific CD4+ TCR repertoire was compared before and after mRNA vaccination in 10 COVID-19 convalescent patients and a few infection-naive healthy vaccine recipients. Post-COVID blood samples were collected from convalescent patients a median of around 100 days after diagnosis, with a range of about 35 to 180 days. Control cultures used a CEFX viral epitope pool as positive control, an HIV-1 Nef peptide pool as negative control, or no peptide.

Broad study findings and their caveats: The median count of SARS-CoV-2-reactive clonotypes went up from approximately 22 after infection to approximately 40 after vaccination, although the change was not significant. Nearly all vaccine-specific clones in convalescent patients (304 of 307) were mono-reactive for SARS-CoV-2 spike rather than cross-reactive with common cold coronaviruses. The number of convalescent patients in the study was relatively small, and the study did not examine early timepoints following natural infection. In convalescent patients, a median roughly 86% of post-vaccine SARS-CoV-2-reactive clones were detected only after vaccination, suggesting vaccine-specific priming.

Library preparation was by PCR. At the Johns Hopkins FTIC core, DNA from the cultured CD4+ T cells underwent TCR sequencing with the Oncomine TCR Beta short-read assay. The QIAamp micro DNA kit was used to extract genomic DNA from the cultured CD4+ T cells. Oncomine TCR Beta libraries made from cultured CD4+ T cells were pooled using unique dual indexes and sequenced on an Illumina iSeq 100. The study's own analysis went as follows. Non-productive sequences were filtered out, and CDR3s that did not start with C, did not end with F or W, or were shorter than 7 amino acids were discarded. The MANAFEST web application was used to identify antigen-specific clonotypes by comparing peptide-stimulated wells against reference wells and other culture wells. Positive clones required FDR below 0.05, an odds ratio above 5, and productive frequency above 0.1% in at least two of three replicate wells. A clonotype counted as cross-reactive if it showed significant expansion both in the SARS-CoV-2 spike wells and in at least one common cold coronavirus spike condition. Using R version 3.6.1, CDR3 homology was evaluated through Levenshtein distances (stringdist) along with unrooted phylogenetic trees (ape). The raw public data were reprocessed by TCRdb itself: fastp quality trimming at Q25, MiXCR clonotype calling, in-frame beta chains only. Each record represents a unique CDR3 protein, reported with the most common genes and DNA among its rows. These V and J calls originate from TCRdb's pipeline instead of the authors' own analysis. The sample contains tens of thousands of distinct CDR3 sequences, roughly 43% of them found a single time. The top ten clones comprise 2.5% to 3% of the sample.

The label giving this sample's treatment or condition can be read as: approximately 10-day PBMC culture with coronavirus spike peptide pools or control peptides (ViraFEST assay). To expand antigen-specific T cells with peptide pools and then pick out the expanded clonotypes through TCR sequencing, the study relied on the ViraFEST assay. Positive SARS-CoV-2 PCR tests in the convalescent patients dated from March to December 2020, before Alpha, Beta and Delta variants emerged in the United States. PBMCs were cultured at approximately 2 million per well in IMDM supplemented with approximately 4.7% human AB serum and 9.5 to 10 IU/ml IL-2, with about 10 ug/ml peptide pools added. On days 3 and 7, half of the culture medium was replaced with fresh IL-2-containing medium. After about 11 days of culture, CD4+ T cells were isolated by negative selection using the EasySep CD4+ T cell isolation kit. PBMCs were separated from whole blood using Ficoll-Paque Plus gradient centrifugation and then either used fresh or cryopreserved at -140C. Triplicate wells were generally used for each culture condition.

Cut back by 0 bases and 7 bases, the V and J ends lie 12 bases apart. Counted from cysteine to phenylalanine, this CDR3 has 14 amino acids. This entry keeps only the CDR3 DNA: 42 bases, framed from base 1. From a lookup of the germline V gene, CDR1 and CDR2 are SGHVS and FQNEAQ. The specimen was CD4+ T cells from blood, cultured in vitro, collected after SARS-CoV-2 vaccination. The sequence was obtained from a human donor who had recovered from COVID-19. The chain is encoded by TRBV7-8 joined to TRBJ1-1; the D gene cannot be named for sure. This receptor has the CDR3 CASSLAETSVEAFF. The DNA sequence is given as TGTGCCAGCAGCTTAGCGGAGACATCCGTTGAAGCTTTCTTT.